Below, 21 T cell receptor beta chains from the same sample are listed, as sequenced in a study of blood T cell repertoires in COVID-19. The protocol was immunoSEQ multiplex PCR, while the TCRdb copy is restricted to in-frame clones and leaves out a portion. The sample holds 150,000 to 200,000 clones, roughly 85% seen once. Input material: peripheral blood. The receptor set was obtained from a man aged 55 to 70 with acute or convalescent COVID-19.

The chain combines TRBV2 with TRBJ1-3, with unresolved D. Deletions cut 3 bases from V and 0 bases from J, with 9 bases between. Germline CDR1 is SNHLY and CDR2 is FYNNEI. The CDR3 has 15 amino acids. The CDR3 loop is CASSDQARSGNTIYF. The CDR3, as DNA: TGTGCCAGCAGTGATCAGGCTCGCTCTGGAAACACCATATATTTT.

This rearrangement joins TRBV30 to TRBJ1-1; D is possibly TRBD1 (5 bases). Trimming took 0 bases from V and 3 from J, leaving 8 bases between them. This CDR3 is built from 13 residues. Per the germline V gene, CDR1 is GTSNPN and CDR2 is SVGIG (reference sequence). CDR3 protein: CAWSVGVHTEAFF. CDR3 DNA sequence: TGTGCCTGGAGTGTAGGGGTTCACACTGAAGCTTTCTTT.

The rearrangement uses TRBV19 and TRBJ2-3, with TRBD2 matching over 10 bases. The CDR3 has 17 residues. The germline V gene has CDR1 LNHDA and CDR2 SQIVND (reference sequence). Losses at the gene ends were 1 base for V and 3 bases for J; bases not matched to a gene: 7. CDR3 sequence reads: CASSIVLAGLGTDTQYF. The CDR3 nucleotides read TGTGCCAGTAGTATAGTACTAGCGGGATTAGGAACAGATACGCAGTATTTT.

The chain joins TRBV28 to TRBJ1-6; D is perhaps TRBD1 (6 bases). Germline V gene sequence: CDR1 MDHEN, CDR2 SYDVKM. The CDR3 length is 15 residues. V gave up 5 bases and J gave up 7 bases, with 15 bases separating them. CDR3 bases: TGTGCCAGCAGTCGAGTCACAGGGATGAATTCACCCCTCCACTTT. It yields the protein CASSRVTGMNSPLHF.

This clone is a singleton in its sample. The chain carries TRBV6-4 and TRBJ2-3; 8 positions agree with TRBD1. V lost 5 bases and J lost 0; bases outside the gene matches: 10. Per germline, CDR1 MRHNA and CDR2 SNTAGT. This CDR3 is 17 amino acids long. The CDR3 loop reads CASSKGQGPPSTDTQYF. The CDR3 nucleotides are TGTGCCAGCAGTAAAGGACAGGGACCTCCAAGCACAGATACGCAGTATTTT.

The chain has TRBV5-1 and TRBJ1-4; D gene unclear. This CDR3 comprises 15 residues. Germline V gives CDR1 SGHRS, CDR2 YFSETQ. Trimming left V 0 bases short and J 8 bases short, with 14 bases between. CDR3 nucleotide sequence: TGCGCCAGCAGCTTGGAGGGAGTAAAAACGGAAAAACTGTTTTTT. Protein product: CASSLEGVKTEKLFF.

This chain connects TRBV28 to TRBJ1-5; TRBD1 matches at 7 bases. V gave up 4 bases and J gave up 1 base; unmatched junction bases: 7. Germline-derived CDR1 and CDR2 are MDHEN and SYDVKM. The CDR3 loop spans 16 amino acids. This chain's CDR3 is CASSYPQGQSNQPQHF. CDR3 in DNA: TGTGCCAGCAGTTACCCGCAGGGACAGAGCAATCAGCCCCAGCATTTT.

V gene TRBV9 combines with J gene TRBJ2-2; TRBD2 matches 9 bases. V shed 4 bases, J shed 1 base, and the junction held 11 bases outside the gene matches. Germline assignment: CDR1 SGDLS and CDR2 YYNGEE. CDR3 length: 18 residues. CDR3 protein: CASSPEDSGSLNTGELFF. CDR3 nucleotide sequence: TGTGCCAGCAGCCCTGAGGATAGCGGGAGTTTGAACACCGGGGAGCTGTTTTTT.

The chain employs TRBV2 and TRBJ1-2, with D perhaps matching TRBD1 (6 bases). V dropped 6 bases and J dropped 6 bases, with 23 bases sitting between them. From germline, CDR1 is SNHLY and CDR2 FYNNEI. The CDR3 covers 16 residues. CDR3 bases: TGTGCCAGCAGACAGGACACCGGGACAAATAAAAATGGCTACACCTTC. Its protein product is CASRQDTGTNKNGYTF.

The rearrangement links TRBV5-1 to TRBJ2-2; D may be TRBD1 (5 bases). In germline, CDR1 is SGHRS, CDR2 YFSETQ. V lost 0 bases and J lost 1, with 10 bases in between. The CDR3 spans 16 residues. CDR3 DNA: TGCGCCAGCAGCTTGGATGGCAGGGTGAACACCGGGGAGCTGTTTTTT. Translation: CASSLDGRVNTGELFF.

This clone was picked up a small number of times. The chain couples TRBV5-1 to TRBJ1-2; no reliable D call. Deletions cut 5 bases from V and 0 bases from J, with 14 bases between. CDR3 length: 15 amino acids. CDR1 and CDR2 (germline): SGHRS, YFSETQ. Here the CDR3 DNA reads TGCGCCAGCAGTTCCGGCAGGTCGGCTAACTATGGCTACACCTTC. Translation: CASSSGRSANYGYTF.

J is TRBJ1-4 and V is TRBV6-1; D is unclear. The CDR3 totals 15 residues. V lost 2 bases to trimming and J lost 6 bases, with 13 bases between them. CDR1 MNHNS and CDR2 SASEGT come from the germline V gene. The CDR3 DNA sequence: TGTGCCAGCAGTGAATGGGCGGGAAGGGATGAAAAACTGTTTTTT. Protein: CASSEWAGRDEKLFF.

The gene calls are TRBV6-5 and TRBJ1-2, with 9 bases fitting TRBD1. V lost 7 bases to trimming and J lost 6 bases; unmatched junction nucleotides: 6. Looked up from germline, CDR1 is MNHEY and CDR2 is SVGAGI. The CDR3 is 13 amino acids. CDR3 region: CASISGQGNGYTF. CDR3 nucleotide sequence: TGTGCCAGCATTTCGGGACAGGGAAATGGCTACACCTTC.

The CDR3: CAWSGVVLGAKTEAFF. The DNA for the CDR3 is TGTGCCTGGAGTGGGGTCGTACTGGGGGCGAAAACTGAAGCTTTCTTT. This chain connects TRBV30 to TRBJ1-1, with D perhaps TRBD1 (6 bases). Germline V gene sequence: CDR1 GTSNPN, CDR2 SVGIG (reference sequence). This CDR3 has 16 amino acids. Trimming took off 1 base at V and 5 bases at J, with 20 bases between the two ends.

This chain joins TRBV2 and TRBJ1-5, with D possibly matching TRBD1 (6 bases). CDR1 and CDR2 (germline): SNHLY, FYNNEI. This CDR3 spans 12 amino acids. Trimming took off 7 bases at V and 8 bases at J, with 12 bases between the two ends. DNA for the CDR3: TGTGCCAGCACCAGGGGCAAGGAGCCCCAGCATTTT. This translates into CASTRGKEPQHF.

This clone was counted between two and nine times. This sequence joins TRBV30 and TRBJ1-5; D is unclear. The CDR3 spans 17 residues. Germline V gene sequence: CDR1 GTSNPN, CDR2 SVGIG (reference sequence). Trimming removed 2 bases at V and 8 bases at J, with 25 bases between. CDR3 loop: CAWSTSGREDRRKPQHF. CDR3 bases: TGTGCCTGGAGTACATCTGGTCGGGAGGACCGGAGGAAGCCCCAGCATTTT.

The chain carries TRBV18 and TRBJ2-7; D ambiguous. V dropped 1 base and J dropped 5 bases, with 12 bases sitting between them. The CDR3 extends over 14 amino acids. CDR1 KGHSH and CDR2 LQKENI come from the germline V gene. The CDR3 loop is CASSPLAGSDEQYF. CDR3 in DNA: TGTGCCAGCTCACCACTTGCCGGGTCGGACGAGCAGTACTTC.

The chain uses TRBV15 and TRBJ2-7; the match to TRBD1 covers 8 bases. J lost 2 bases, V lost 5 bases, and 11 bases had no gene match. There are 16 residues in the CDR3. Germline lookup yields CDR1 LNHNV and CDR2 YYDKDF (reference sequence). The CDR3 spells CATSDLRGTGAYEQYF. The CDR3 DNA reads TGTGCCACCAGCGACCTGAGGGGGACAGGCGCCTACGAGCAGTACTTC.

The V call is TRBV5-4, the J call TRBJ2-5; TRBD2 aligns across 12 bases. Germline loops: CDR1 SGHNT, CDR2 YYREEE (reference sequence). This CDR3 comprises 16 residues. V trimming: 5 bases; J trimming: 4 bases; junction bases outside the gene matches: 9. As DNA, the CDR3 is TGTGCCAGCAGTGACCGACTAGCGGGAGAGGGAGAGACCCAGTACTTC. This encodes CASSDRLAGEGETQYF. The full variable domain, in which reference TRBV5-4 and TRBJ2-5 provide the parts outside the CDR3, is ETGVTQSPTHLIKTRGQQVTLRCSSQSGHNTVSWYQQALGQGPQFIFQYYREEENGRGNFPPRFSGLQFPNYSSELNVNALELDDSALYLCASSDRLAGEGETQYFGPGTRLLVL.

V and J are TRBV14 and TRBJ2-1; 10 bases are shared with TRBD2. The CDR3 sequence is 18 residues long. V was clipped by 1 base and J by 7 bases; unmatched bases: 13. Germline values: CDR1 SGHDN, CDR2 FVKESK. The CDR3 DNA follows: TGTGCCAGCAGCCAAGTAACGAGGGGAAGCGGGAGGGGTAATGAGCAGTTCTTC. Translating gives CASSQVTRGSGRGNEQFF. Supplemented by reference TRBV14 and TRBJ2-1, the full variable domain reads EAGVTQFPSHSVIEKGQTVTLRCDPISGHDNLYWYRRVMGKEIKFLLHFVKESKQDESGMPNNRFLAERTGGTYSTLKVQPAELEDSGVYFCASSQVTRGSGRGNEQFFGPGTRLTVL.

The chain combines TRBV7-8 with TRBJ1-3; D is perhaps TRBD1 (5 bases). Trimming cost V 3 bases and J 0 bases, with 21 bases left between them. The CDR3 covers 19 residues. CDR1 is SGHVS, CDR2 FQNEAQ, per germline. The CDR3 DNA reads as TGTGCCAGCAGCTTCTCCCTCCCCCGACAGCACTTCTCTGGAAACACCATATATTTT. Protein product: CASSFSLPRQHFSGNTIYF.